These T cell receptor beta chains were read from a single sample in a study of T cell repertoires in ileal Crohn's disease. Only in-frame clones appear in the TCRdb table, and some are missing; sequencing was by immunoSEQ multiplex PCR. The sample lists 5,500 to 8,500 clones, over 80% occurring once. Specimen: ileal tissue. All receptors derive from an adult with Crohn's disease. Each CDR3 is given with its conserved first and last residue. The order of the fields is D gene, V gene, CDR3 length, J gene, clone size, CDR3 DNA, CDR3 protein. The D gene is left open where the match is weak. Some rows have no size entry. The others give once, few or many, or a class for an expanded clone.

>TRBD1|TRBV7-2|14|TRBJ2-7|few
TGTGCCAGCAGCATTAGACAGGGTGGCTACGAGCAGTACTTC
CASSIRQGGYEQYF
>-|TRBV18|15|TRBJ2-2|once
TGTGCCAGCTCTGGGACCGGGAGGAACACCGGGGAGCTGTTTTTT
CASSGTGRNTGELFF
>TRBD1|TRBV29-1|11|TRBJ1-2|few
TGCAGCGTCGTGACAGGGAATGGCTACACCTTC
CSVVTGNGYTF
>-|TRBV30|15|TRBJ1-5|-
TGTGCCTGGAAGCTGGGCTCTAATAGCAATCAGCCCCAGCATTTT
CAWKLGSNSNQPQHF
>-|TRBV28|15|TRBJ1-2|-
TGTGCCAGCAGTTTAGGCGGTGCGGCTAACTATGGCTACACCTTC
CASSLGGAANYGYTF
>-|TRBV29-1|14|TRBJ2-5|once
TGCAGCGCCCAGGGACCGTGGAGGGTGGAGACCCAGTACTTC
CSAQGPWRVETQYF
>-|TRBV29-1|15|TRBJ2-7|-
TGCAGCGTTGAAATTCTCGGGACAAATACCTACGAGCAGTACTTC
CSVEILGTNTYEQYF
>TRBD1|TRBV18|16|TRBJ1-3|few
TGTGCCAGCTCACCAGTAGGGGACAGCTCTGGAAACACCATATATTTT
CASSPVGDSSGNTIYF
>TRBD1|TRBV19|14|TRBJ2-7|-
TGTGCCAGTAGTGGGGACAGATTTTCCTACGAGCAGTACTTC
CASSGDRFSYEQYF
>-|TRBV6-5|15|TRBJ2-7|-
TGTGCCAGCAGTTACTCGGCAGGGTACTCCTACGAGCAGTACTTC
CASSYSAGYSYEQYF
>TRBD1|TRBV28|14|TRBJ1-1|once
TGTGCCAGCAGTTTACTATTGGGGACAGCTGAAGCTTTCTTT
CASSLLLGTAEAFF
>TRBD1|TRBV30|14|TRBJ1-2|-
TGTGCCTGGAGTGGAGCAGGGGGCGGGTATGGCTACACCTTC
CAWSGAGGGYGYTF
>TRBD2|TRBV18|15|TRBJ2-2|-
TGTGCCAGCTCATCGACTAGCATTTACACCGGGGAGCTGTTTTTT
CASSSTSIYTGELFF
>-|TRBV9|13|TRBJ2-2|-
TGTGCCAGCGCCGCGGGCCGAACCGGGGAGCTGTTTTTT
CASAAGRTGELFF
>TRBD1|TRBV2|14|TRBJ1-2|-
TGTGCCAGCAGTTCCAAGACAGGGGGCTATGGCTACACCTTC
CASSSKTGGYGYTF
>-|TRBV28|15|TRBJ2-6|few
TGTGCCAGCAGTTTCCGGGTTTCTGGGGCCAACGTCCTGACTTTC
CASSFRVSGANVLTF
>TRBD2|TRBV13|16|TRBJ2-7|-
TGTGCCAGCAGCGCCTCCGGGACTAGCGGGAGAGACGAGCAGTACTTC
CASSASGTSGRDEQYF
>-|TRBV6-5|11|TRBJ2-7|few
TGTGCCAGCCGCTACAGGGAGCAACAGTACTTC
CASRYREQQYF
>TRBD1|TRBV6-4|15|TRBJ2-5|-
TGTGCCAGTGCCCTGACAGGGGGCGGTGGGGAGACCCAGTACTTC
CASALTGGGGETQYF
>TRBD1|TRBV4-1|14|TRBJ1-1|-
TGCGCCAGCAGCCCCGGGACAGGAGGTACTGAAGCTTTCTTT
CASSPGTGGTEAFF
>TRBD1|TRBV5-1|14|TRBJ1-2|-
TGCGCCAGCAGCTTGGGGGACAGGACCGGTGGCTACACCTTC
CASSLGDRTGGYTF
>TRBD2|TRBV14|18|TRBJ2-2|-
TGTGCCAGCAGCCAAGAAAGGGGACTAGCGTCTAGAACCGGGGAGCTGTTTTTT
CASSQERGLASRTGELFF
>TRBD1|TRBV7-8|16|TRBJ2-2|-
TGTGCCAGCAGCTTATGGGGGACAGGAGCAACCGGGGAGCTGTTTTTT
CASSLWGTGATGELFF
>TRBD1|TRBV11-2|15|TRBJ2-3|-
TGTGCCAGCAGCTTAGGGGACAGAAGCACAGATACGCAGTATTTT
CASSLGDRSTDTQYF
>-|TRBV28|14|TRBJ1-2|few
TGTGCCAGCAGCCCCCAATCTCTACGAGTTGGCTACACCTTC
CASSPQSLRVGYTF
>TRBD1|TRBV29-1|15|TRBJ2-5|-
TGCAGCTCCCTTGGACAGGGGGCCCCTCCAGAGACCCAGTACTTC
CSSLGQGAPPETQYF